Listed below are T cell receptor beta chains from one sample, sequenced in a study of cytomegalovirus exposure and HLA in healthy donors. Measured with immunoSEQ multiplex PCR; TCRdb has only the in-frame clones, and not every one. The sample includes about 210,000 clones, around 90% of them seen just once. Sequenced: PBMCs. The receptors derive from a boy aged 2 to 10 in good health and CMV-seronegative. The CDR3 runs from the conserved cysteine through the conserved F or W. The order of the fields is CDR3 protein, CDR3 DNA, clone size, V gene, D gene, J gene. D genes are given only for firm matches. Expanded clones are given a class, and other clones once, few, many or no size at all.

CASTWGSSYEQYF | TGTGCCAGCACCTGGGGCAGCTCCTACGAGCAGTACTTC | . | TRBV28 | . | TRBJ2-7
CASSLGGGFNEKLFF | TGTGCCAGCAGCTTGGGTGGGGGGTTTAATGAAAAACTGTTTTTT | . | TRBV7-8 | . | TRBJ1-4
CASSQPPGQGNQPQHF | TGTGCCAGCAGCCAACCGCCAGGACAGGGGAATCAGCCCCAGCATTTT | . | TRBV5-8 | TRBD1 | TRBJ1-5
CAVQRGQGNHEQYF | TGTGCCGTCCAGAGGGGACAGGGGAACCACGAGCAGTACTTC | . | TRBV10-3 | TRBD1 | TRBJ2-7
CSVERGGAGTEAFF | TGCAGCGTTGAAAGGGGGGGCGCGGGCACTGAAGCTTTCTTT | . | TRBV29-1 | . | TRBJ1-1
CASSSSTDTQYF | TGTGCCAGCAGCTCTAGCACAGATACGCAGTATTTT | . | TRBV11-2 | . | TRBJ2-3
CASSYDRGQPQHF | TGTGCCAGCAGTTATGACAGGGGTCAGCCCCAGCATTTT | once | TRBV6-5 | TRBD1 | TRBJ1-5
CASSSPGDTYEQYF | TGTGCCAGCAGTTCACCCGGAGATACCTACGAGCAGTACTTC | once | TRBV28 | . | TRBJ2-7
CASSLWHQYNEQFF | TGTGCCAGCAGCTTGTGGCATCAGTACAATGAGCAGTTCTTC | . | TRBV7-2 | . | TRBJ2-1
CASSTGVRGTEAFF | TGTGCCAGTAGTACAGGAGTTAGGGGCACTGAAGCTTTCTTT | . | TRBV19 | . | TRBJ1-1
CASSLIIGGGRSYEQYF | TGTGCCAGCAGCTTAATTATTGGCGGGGGCCGCTCCTACGAGCAGTACTTC | . | TRBV13 | . | TRBJ2-7
CASSEQEPEAFF | TGTGCCAGCAGTGAACAGGAGCCCGAAGCTTTCTTT | once | TRBV9 | . | TRBJ1-1